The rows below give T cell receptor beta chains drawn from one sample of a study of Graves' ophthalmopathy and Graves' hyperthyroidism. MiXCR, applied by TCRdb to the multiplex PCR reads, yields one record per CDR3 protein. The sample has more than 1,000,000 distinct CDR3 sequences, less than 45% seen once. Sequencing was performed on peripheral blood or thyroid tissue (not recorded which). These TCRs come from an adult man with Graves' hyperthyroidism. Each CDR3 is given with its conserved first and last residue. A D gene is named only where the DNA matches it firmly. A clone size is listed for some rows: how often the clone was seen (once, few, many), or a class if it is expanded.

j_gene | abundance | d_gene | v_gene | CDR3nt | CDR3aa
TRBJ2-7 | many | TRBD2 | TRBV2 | TGTGCCAGCAAGGGGACTAGCGGGAGTCTTCAGTACTTC | CASKGTSGSLQYF
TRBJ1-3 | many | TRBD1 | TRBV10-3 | TGTGCCATCAGGGGGACAGGCCCAAGCTCTGGAAACACCATATATTTT | CAIRGTGPSSGNTIYF
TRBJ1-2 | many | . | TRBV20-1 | TGCAGTGCTAGAGATTGGGCGGATGGCTACACCTTC | CSARDWADGYTF
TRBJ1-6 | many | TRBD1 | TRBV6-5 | TGTGCCAGCACTATTGGACAGGGGATTACGGCCCTCCACTTT | CASTIGQGITALHF
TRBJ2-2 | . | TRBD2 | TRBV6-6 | TGTGCCAGCAGTTACGTACTAGCGGGGAACACCGGGGAGCTGTTTTTT | CASSYVLAGNTGELFF
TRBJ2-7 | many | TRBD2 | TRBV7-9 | TGTGCCAGCAGCTTCCGGGGGGAGAAGCAGTACTTC | CASSFRGEKQYF
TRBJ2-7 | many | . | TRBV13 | TGTGCCAGCAGCTTAGGACGAACCTACGAGCAGTACTTC | CASSLGRTYEQYF
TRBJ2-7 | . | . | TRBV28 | TGTGCCGTACAGGGAGGCTACGAGCAGTACTTC | CAVQGGYEQYF
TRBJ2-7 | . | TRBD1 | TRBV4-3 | TGCGCCAGCAGCCAAAGGACAGGGAAGCAGTACTTC | CASSQRTGKQYF
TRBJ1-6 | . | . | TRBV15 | TGTGCCACCAGCACCCTCCACTTT | CATSTLHF
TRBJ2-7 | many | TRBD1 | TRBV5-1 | TGCGCCAGCAGCTCGATCCAGGGGGACGAGCAGTACTTC | CASSSIQGDEQYF
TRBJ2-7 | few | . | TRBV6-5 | TGTGCCAGCAGTTACTCGGCCCGTTGGGAGCAGTACTTC | CASSYSARWEQYF
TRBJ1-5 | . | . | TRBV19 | TGTGCCAGTAGTATCACCGGGACACGCACTTATAGCAATCAGCCCCAGCATTTT | CASSITGTRTYSNQPQHF
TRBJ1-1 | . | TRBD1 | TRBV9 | TGTGCCAGCAGCGACCCAGGGGGTGGAGGGAGCATGAACACTGAAGCTTTCTTT | CASSDPGGGGSMNTEAFF
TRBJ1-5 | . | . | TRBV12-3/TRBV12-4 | TGTGCCAGCAGTGCTGGACGAGATAGCAATCAGCCCCAGCATTTT | CASSAGRDSNQPQHF
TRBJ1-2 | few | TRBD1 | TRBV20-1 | TGCAGTGCTAGAGGAGGGGGCAGCACGATCTATGGCTACACCTTC | CSARGGGSTIYGYTF
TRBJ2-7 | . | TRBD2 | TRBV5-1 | TGCGCCAGCAGCATTGACCCGGGGGGAGGCTACGAGCAGTACTTC | CASSIDPGGGYEQYF
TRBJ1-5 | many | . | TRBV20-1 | TGCAGTGCACCAGACAGAGCCAACCTTTATCAGCCCCAGCATTTT | CSAPDRANLYQPQHF
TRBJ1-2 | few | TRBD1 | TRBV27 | TGTGCCAGCAGTTTTTCCGGGACAGGGCATTATGGCTACACCTTC | CASSFSGTGHYGYTF
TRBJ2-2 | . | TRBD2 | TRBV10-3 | TGTGCCAGCAGTAGAGCTAGCGGGGGGAACACCGGGGAGCTGTTTTTT | CASSRASGGNTGELFF
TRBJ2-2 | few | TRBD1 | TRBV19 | TGTGCAAGCGACAGGGGGTGGAACACCGGGGAGCTGTTTTTT | CASDRGWNTGELFF